The 10 T cell receptor beta chains reported below all come from one sample, sequenced in a study of T cells in Graves' hyperthyroidism and ophthalmopathy. There were TCR beta CDR3 regions amplified from RNA transcripts. A set of HTBI primers served as the primers for a first-round RT-PCR of the TCR CDR3. A single record per CDR3 protein comes from TCRdb applying MiXCR to the multiplex PCR reads. This table has about 250,000 distinct CDR3 sequences, over 20% appearing once. The sequenced sample was blood. The receptor source for this set is a woman between 35 and 50 years old with Graves' ophthalmopathy.

The chain is built from TRBV24-1 and TRBJ2-5; 7 bases match TRBD1. Germline values: CDR1 KGHDR, CDR2 SFDVKD. V dropped 4 bases and J dropped 5; count of bases not matched to a gene: 9. The CDR3 covers 15 residues. CDR3 sequence: CATSESSGGWETQYF. The CDR3 DNA is TGTGCCACCAGTGAGTCTTCAGGGGGTTGGGAGACCCAGTACTTC.

In this sample, this clonotype turned up many times. V is TRBV4-2 and J is TRBJ2-7; D perhaps matches TRBD1 (6 bases). Germline V gene data show CDR1 as LGHNA and CDR2 as YNFKEQ. Trimming removed 1 base from V and 3 bases from J, with 13 bases in between. CDR3 length: 15 residues. The CDR3 DNA sequence: TGTGCCAGCAGCCAAGGGGGACAAGGTGACTACGAGCAGTACTTC. Translating it yields CASSQGGQGDYEQYF.

The CDR3 sequence is CASLGDRGRGTQYF. CDR3 DNA sequence: TGTGCCAGTCTCGGGGACAGGGGGCGAGGGACCCAGTACTTC. This chain connects TRBV12-3 or TRBV12-4 to TRBJ2-5; 12 positions match TRBD1. Trimming took 9 bases from V and 7 from J; bases not matched to a gene: 9. The CDR3 contains 14 residues.

This clonotype was observed many times. The chain recombines TRBV7-2 with TRBJ2-7, with 11 nucleotides matching TRBD2. The CDR3 has 15 residues. Looked up from germline, CDR1 is SGHTA and CDR2 is FQGNSA. The V segment lost 2 bases and the J segment 5 bases; nucleotides outside the gene matches: 5. CDR3 region: CASSLILAGVHEQYF. CDR3 nucleotides: TGTGCCAGCAGCTTAATACTAGCGGGAGTACACGAGCAGTACTTC.

This clonotype was detected ten times or more. The gene calls are TRBV28 and TRBJ2-4; D is perhaps TRBD1 (5 bases). With 8 bases removed from V and 2 bases from J, the gap between germline ends came to 10 bases. Germline V gives CDR1 MDHEN, CDR2 SYDVKM. The CDR3 extends over 13 amino acids. CDR3 coding DNA: TGTGCCAGCGTAACAGGTACCAAAAACATTCAGTACTTC. Protein sequence: CASVTGTKNIQYF. Variable domain in full (rest from reference TRBV28 and TRBJ2-4): DVKVTQSSRYLVKRTGEKVFLECVQDMDHENMFWYRQDPGLGLRLIYFSYDVKMKEKGDIPEGYSVSREKKERFSLILESASTNQTSMYLCASVTGTKNIQYFGAGTRLSVL.

This clonotype was observed at least ten times. J is TRBJ2-7 and V is TRBV7-3; D unclear. Germline V gene data show CDR1 as SGHTA and CDR2 as FQGTGA. V shed 5 bases and J shed 4 bases, with 21 bases lying between them. The CDR3 contains 16 residues. The CDR3 nucleotides are TGTGCCAGCAGCGAGAACGGGCCCACCCCGCCTTACGAGCAGTACTTC. It translates to CASSENGPTPPYEQYF.

This clonotype was counted many times. The chain combines TRBV28 with TRBJ1-2; perhaps TRBD1 as D (5 bases). The CDR3 extends over 17 amino acids. CDR1 is MDHEN and CDR2 is SYDVKM in the germline V gene. V lost 5 bases to trimming and J lost 5 bases, with 24 bases between them. CDR3 nucleotides: TGTGCCAGCAGTACCCCCTCGGGGGATAAAGTGAAGTATGGCTACACCTTC. Encoded protein: CASSTPSGDKVKYGYTF.

This clonotype appeared many times. The gene calls are TRBV19 and TRBJ2-2; perhaps TRBD1 as D (5 bases). Per the germline V gene, CDR1 is LNHDA and CDR2 is SQIVND (reference sequence). This CDR3 region has 13 residues. V was pared by 7 bases and J by 5 bases, with 11 bases between. CDR3 in amino acids: CASNTRDTGELFF. The CDR3 region has the DNA TGTGCCAGTAATACCAGGGATACCGGGGAGCTGTTTTTT.

As regards this clonotype: An end of the junction does not agree with germline; a read error may underlie this. The chain combines TRBV6-4 with TRBJ2-7; D perhaps matches TRBD1 (6 bases). Germline CDR1 MRHNA, CDR2 SNTAGT. The CDR3 length is 13 residues. The CDR3 loop reads CASSVSTGYEQCF. The CDR3 DNA reads TGTGCCAGCAGTGTCTCGACAGGATACGAGCAGTGCTTC.

This clonotype was recorded at least ten times. The CDR3 here is CATSRGVLSTYEQYF. CDR3 coding DNA: TGTGCCACCAGCAGGGGGGTTCTATCGACCTACGAGCAGTACTTC. The chain carries TRBV15 and TRBJ2-7; either TRBD1 or TRBD2 may supply D (5 bases each). Germline V gene data show CDR1 as LNHNV and CDR2 as YYDKDF (reference sequence). V was trimmed by 3 bases and J by 2 bases, leaving 14 bases between them. This CDR3 comprises 15 residues.